What follows is one T cell receptor beta chain and its context. Its antigen is as yet unknown. Sequencing was performed with immunoSEQ multiplex PCR; in TCRdb, only in-frame clones are kept and a portion is missing. The sample has roughly 35,000 clones, 74% seen once. The data derive from a study of immune evolution from preneoplasia to lung adenocarcinoma. Background on the study: HLA loss of heterozygosity: 5.5% to 8.5% AIS, around 16% MIA, around 35% ADC, none AAH. The study, taken as a whole, reports: Compared with EGFR-mutant or double wild-type lesions, KRAS-mutant nodules were more clonal. From normal lung to invasive adenocarcinoma, top clone frequencies appeared to decrease.

Trimming pared 3 bases from V and 7 bases from J, leaving 9 bases between. The CDR3 contains 13 residues. Germline V gene sequence: CDR1 MNHNS, CDR2 SASEGT. Sequenced sample: FFPE invasive lung adenocarcinoma tissue. The chain employs TRBV6-1 and TRBJ1-4; D is possibly TRBD1 (5 bases). The receptor comes from a person in their 60s with lung adenocarcinoma. CDR3 region: CASSDRESEKLFF. The CDR3 DNA reads TGTGCCAGCAGTGACAGGGAAAGTGAAAAACTGTTTTTT.